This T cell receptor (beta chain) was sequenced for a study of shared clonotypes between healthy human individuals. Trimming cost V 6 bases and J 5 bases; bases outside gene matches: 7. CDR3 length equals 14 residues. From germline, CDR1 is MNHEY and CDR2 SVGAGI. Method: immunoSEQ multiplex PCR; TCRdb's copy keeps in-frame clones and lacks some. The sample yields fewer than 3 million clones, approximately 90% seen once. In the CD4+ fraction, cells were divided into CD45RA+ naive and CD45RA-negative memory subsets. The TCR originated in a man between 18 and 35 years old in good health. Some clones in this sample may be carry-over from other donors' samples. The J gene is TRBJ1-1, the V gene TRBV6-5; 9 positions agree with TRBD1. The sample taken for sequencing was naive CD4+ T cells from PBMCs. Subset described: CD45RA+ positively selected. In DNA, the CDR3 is TGTGCCAGCAGCTCGACAGGGGGGGGGACTGAAGCTTTCTTT. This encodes CASSSTGGGTEAFF.